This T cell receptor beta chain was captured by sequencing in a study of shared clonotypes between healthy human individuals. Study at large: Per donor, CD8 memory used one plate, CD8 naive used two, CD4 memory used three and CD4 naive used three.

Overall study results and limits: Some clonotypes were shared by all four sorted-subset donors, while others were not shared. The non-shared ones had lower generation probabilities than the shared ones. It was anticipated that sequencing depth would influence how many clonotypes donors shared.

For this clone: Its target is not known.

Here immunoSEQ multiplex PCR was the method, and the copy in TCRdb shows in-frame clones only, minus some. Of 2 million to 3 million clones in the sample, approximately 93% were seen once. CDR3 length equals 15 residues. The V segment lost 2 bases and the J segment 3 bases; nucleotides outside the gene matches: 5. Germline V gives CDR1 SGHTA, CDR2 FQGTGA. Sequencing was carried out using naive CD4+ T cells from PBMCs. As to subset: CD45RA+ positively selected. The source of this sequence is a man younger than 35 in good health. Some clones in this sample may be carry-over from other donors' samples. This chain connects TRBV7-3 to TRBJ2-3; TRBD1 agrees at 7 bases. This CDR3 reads CASSLDRVGTDTQYF. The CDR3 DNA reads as TGTGCCAGCAGCTTAGACAGGGTAGGAACAGATACGCAGTATTTT.